The next 32 T cell receptor beta chains were all read from a single sample in a study of T cells in Graves' hyperthyroidism and ophthalmopathy. Amplification yielded TCR beta CDR3 regions, with RNA transcripts as the source. First-round RT-PCR with HTBI primers amplified the TCR CDR3 region. MiXCR, run by TCRdb on the multiplex PCR reads, gives a single entry per CDR3 protein. The sample shows about 350,000 distinct CDR3 sequences, about 18% of them seen only once. Material for sequencing was blood. Receptor source: a woman aged 18-29 years with Graves' hyperthyroidism.

This clonotype was counted at least ten times. One end of the junction is discordant with germline, which a read error may explain. The J gene is TRBJ1-1, the V gene TRBV9; D is ambiguous. From germline, CDR1 is SGDLS and CDR2 YYNGEE. The length of the CDR3 is 11 residues. The CDR3 DNA follows: TGTGCCAGCAGCGGGGGTTCAGAGGCCATCTTT. Encoded protein: CASSGGSEAIF.

This clonotype showed up many times. The chain combines TRBV27 with TRBJ1-5; a weak D match, TRBD1 (6 bases). V lost 4 bases, J lost 2 bases, and 12 bases lay in between. Germline V CDR1 and CDR2: MNHEY, SMNVEV (reference sequence). This CDR3 contains 15 residues. CDR3 region: CASSSSRGGNQPQHF. In DNA, the CDR3 is TGTGCCAGCAGTTCCTCCAGGGGAGGCAATCAGCCCCAGCATTTT.

Many counts were recorded for this clonotype. The chain is built from TRBV27 and TRBJ2-3; TRBD2 might be the D (6 bases). Germline-derived CDR1 and CDR2 are MNHEY and SMNVEV (reference sequence). This CDR3 contains 15 residues. V lost 6 bases and J 1 base, leaving 14 bases between the germline ends. The CDR3: CASSTGPGGTDTQYF. CDR3 sequence (DNA): TGTGCCAGCAGCACCGGACCGGGGGGCACAGATACGCAGTATTTT.

There are a few counts of this clonotype. The chain uses TRBV20-1 and TRBJ1-5; 9 bases line up with TRBD1. This CDR3 spans 17 amino acids. Trimming removed 3 bases from V and 4 bases from J; junction bases left unmatched: 13. Germline assignment: CDR1 DFQATT and CDR2 SNEGSKA (reference sequence). CDR3 in amino acids: CSARTPSDRGGNQPQHF. In DNA, the CDR3 is TGCAGTGCTAGGACACCCTCGGACAGGGGAGGAAATCAGCCCCAGCATTTT.

This clonotype was recorded at least ten times. The chain is built from TRBV2 and TRBJ1-2, with D hard to call. The CDR3 consists of 12 residues. In germline, CDR1 is SNHLY, CDR2 FYNNEI. The V end was cut by 8 bases, the J end by 7 bases, with 14 bases between. The CDR3 spells CASLGDSVGYTF. The CDR3 DNA is TGTGCCAGCCTCGGGGATTCGGTTGGCTACACCTTC.

This clonotype showed up many times. The chain couples TRBV20-1 to TRBJ1-5; the D gene is possibly TRBD1 (5 bases). Germline V gene sequence: CDR1 DFQATT, CDR2 SNEGSKA (reference sequence). V lost 4 bases and J 1 base, leaving 20 bases between the germline ends. The CDR3 length is 17 residues. CDR3 in DNA: TGCAGTGCTAAAGACGGAGGTGTGAGGGGAAGCAATCAGCCCCAGCATTTT. It yields the protein CSAKDGGVRGSNQPQHF.

This clonotype was observed at least ten times. The chain has TRBV6-5 and TRBJ1-2; no firm D call. The V end lost 11 bases, the J end lost 4 bases, and 20 bases lay between the germline ends. The CDR3 is 14 amino acids. Germline V gives CDR1 MNHEY, CDR2 SVGAGI. CDR3 bases: TGTGCCGCGCGGGTCTCCCAGCGGGTCTATGGCTACACCTTC. Translating it yields CAARVSQRVYGYTF.

This clonotype was detected ten times or more. The rearrangement joins TRBV10-1 to TRBJ1-1; TRBD1 aligns across 10 bases. Germline assignment: CDR1 WNHNN and CDR2 SYGVQD (reference sequence). The CDR3 runs to 17 residues. Losses at the gene ends were 0 bases for V and 3 bases for J; bases not matched to a gene: 7. CDR3 nucleotide sequence: TGCGCCAGCAGTGAGTCGCATATCGGGACAGGGGACACTGAAGCTTTCTTT. It encodes CASSESHIGTGDTEAFF.

This clonotype has at least ten counts. The chain links TRBV30 to TRBJ1-1; D gene unclear. This CDR3 spans 13 amino acids. V lost 0 bases, J lost 1 base, and 6 bases lay in between. The germline V gene has CDR1 GTSNPN and CDR2 SVGIG (reference sequence). In DNA, the CDR3 is TGTGCCTGGAGTGTACTGGAGAACACTGAAGCTTTCTTT. It is translated as CAWSVLENTEAFF. Full variable domain (missing parts from reference TRBV30 and TRBJ1-1): SQTIHQWPATLVQPVGSPLSLECTVEGTSNPNLYWYRQAAGRGLQLLFYSVGIGQISSEVPQNLSASRPQDRQFILSSKKLLLSDSGFYLCAWSVLENTEAFFGQGTRLTVV.

The chain recombines TRBV7-2 with TRBJ1-5; a possible D gene is TRBD1 (5 bases). CDR3 size: 14 residues. Germline CDR1 reads SGHTA; CDR2 reads FQGNSA. Trimming pared 2 bases from V and 3 bases from J, leaving 8 bases between. The CDR3 nucleotides read TGTGCCAGCAGCTTACGGGGGGACAATCAGCCCCAGCATTTT. Amino acids: CASSLRGDNQPQHF.

This clonotype was seen at least ten times. The CDR3 region is CASSLGAWETQYF. In DNA form, the CDR3 reads TGTGCCAGCAGTTTGGGGGCGTGGGAGACCCAGTACTTC. This chain links TRBV27 with TRBJ2-5, with a weak D call TRBD1 (6 bases). CDR1 is MNHEY, CDR2 SMNVEV, per germline (reference sequence). The CDR3 has 13 residues. Trimming stripped 3 bases from V and 5 bases from J, with 10 bases between.

The rearrangement joins TRBV2 to TRBJ2-5; 13 nucleotides agree with TRBD2. Germline trimming cut 8 bases from V and 2 bases from J; bases unmatched to any gene: 8. CDR1 is SNHLY and CDR2 is FYNNEI in the germline V gene. The CDR3 is 16 residues long. The CDR3 protein is CASALGLAGKQETQYF. CDR3 in DNA: TGTGCCAGCGCCCTGGGACTAGCGGGGAAACAAGAGACCCAGTACTTC.

The sample holds many counts of this clonotype. V gene TRBV4-1 combines with J gene TRBJ2-5, with 8 bases that match TRBD2. CDR3 length: 16 residues. With 0 bases clipped from V and 5 bases from J, the junction kept 8 bases outside the gene matches. CDR1 and CDR2 from the germline V gene are MGHRA and YSYEKL. The CDR3 sequence: CASSQDRRGGRETQYF. CDR3 nucleotide sequence: TGCGCCAGCAGCCAAGATCGACGGGGGGGCCGGGAGACCCAGTACTTC.

This clonotype was seen many times. A much larger clone lies a single base off, so this may be a read error. No conserved phenylalanine or tryptophan ends this CDR3, so it is likely a read error. The V call is TRBV6-1, the J call TRBJ1-3; D remains ambiguous. CDR1 is MNHNS and CDR2 is SASEGT in the germline V gene. Trimming took 2 bases from V and 6 from J, leaving 2 bases between them. The CDR3 has 11 residues. CDR3 protein: CASSEPNTIYS. CDR3 in DNA: TGTGCCAGCAGTGAACCAAACACCATATATTCT.

The table lists this clonotype with a few counts. A much larger clone lies one base from this, so it may be a read error. The CDR3: CASSLNWGYGYTF. In DNA form, the CDR3 reads TGTGCCAGCAGTTTAAACTGGGGGTATGGCTACACCTTC. The rearrangement links TRBV28 to TRBJ1-2, with a possible D match to TRBD1 (5 bases). Deletions cut 2 bases from V and 5 bases from J, with 9 bases between. CDR3 length equals 13 residues. Germline V gene data show CDR1 as MDHEN and CDR2 as SYDVKM.

The chain recombines TRBV29-1 with TRBJ2-5; D is ambiguous. The CDR3 extends over 14 amino acids. Deletions cut 1 base from V and 5 bases from J, with 14 bases between. Germline lookup yields CDR1 SQVTM and CDR2 ANQGSEA. The CDR3 here is CSVEGQTGGETQYF. The CDR3 coding sequence is TGCAGCGTTGAAGGGCAGACGGGCGGCGAGACCCAGTACTTC.

This clonotype has ten or more counts. The CDR3 reads CASSVTGSYGYTF. DNA for the CDR3: TGCGCCAGCAGCGTGACAGGCAGCTATGGCTACACCTTC. V is TRBV5-1 and J is TRBJ1-2, with a tentative D call TRBD1 (6 bases). There are 13 residues in the CDR3. Between the trimmed V and J ends, which lost 4 bases and 4 bases, there was a span of 11 bases. The germline V gene encodes CDR1 SGHRS and CDR2 YFSETQ.

This clonotype occurred a few times. The chain uses TRBV5-1 and TRBJ2-5, with D possibly being TRBD1 (6 bases). CDR3 length: 15 residues. Trimming left V 1 base short and J 5 bases short, with 15 bases between. Per germline, CDR1 SGHRS and CDR2 YFSETQ. The CDR3 DNA reads as TGCGCCAGCAGCTTGTTAGGGACAATTCAGGAGACCCAGTACTTC. It encodes CASSLLGTIQETQYF.

This clonotype is labeled as medium-sized (0.01 to 0.1%). The genes are TRBV7-8 and TRBJ2-5; D ambiguous. This CDR3 comprises 16 residues. Germline-derived CDR1 and CDR2 are SGHVS and FQNEAQ. V lost 0 bases to trimming and J lost 14 bases, with 25 bases between them. The CDR3 region is CASSLALPSWTGLVYF. CDR3 nucleotide sequence: TGTGCCAGCAGCTTAGCCCTACCATCCTGGACGGGTTTAGTATACTTC.

A remark on this clonotype: A clone one base away is much larger, so this may be a read error. The chain joins TRBV5-1 to TRBJ2-7; TRBD2 might be the D (6 bases). Germline assignment: CDR1 SGHRS and CDR2 YFSETQ. There are 15 residues in the CDR3. The CDR3 DNA follows: TGCGCCATCAGCTTGTCCTGGGGAGGACTCTACGAGCAGTACTTC. Protein product: CAISLSWGGLYEQYF.

The chain uses TRBV18 and TRBJ2-7; 9 positions match TRBD1. CDR1 is KGHSH, CDR2 LQKENI, per germline. This CDR3 is built from 15 residues. Trimming cost V 2 bases and J 7 bases; bases outside gene matches: 9. DNA of the CDR3: TGTGCCAGCTCACCAACCGGACAGGGGTCAGGGGAGCAGTACTTC. Protein: CASSPTGQGSGEQYF.

This clonotype has a count of ten or more. For the CDR3, the DNA is TGCGCCAGCAGCCAAGATGGGAGACCAGAGACCCAGTACTTC. It specifies CASSQDGRPETQYF. This chain uses TRBV4-1 with TRBJ2-5; tentative D call: TRBD2 (5 bases). Germline-derived CDR1 and CDR2 are MGHRA and YSYEKL. V lost 0 bases and J 4 bases, leaving 9 bases between the germline ends. The CDR3 contains 14 residues.

This clonotype was seen repeatedly, ten times or more. The rearrangement uses TRBV7-2 and TRBJ1-6, with no clear D. V was pared by 3 bases and J by 15 bases, with 12 bases between. CDR3 length: 12 amino acids. CDR1 is SGHTA, CDR2 FQGNSA, per germline. The CDR3 DNA follows: TGTGCCAGCAGCTTCTACGACGGGATCCTCCACTTT. Its protein is CASSFYDGILHF.

The chain recombines TRBV6-1 with TRBJ2-7; D unclear. Germline V lookup: CDR1 MNHNS, CDR2 SASEGT. The CDR3 is made up of 13 amino acids. The V gene lost 1 base and the J gene lost 7 bases, with 11 bases spanning the gap. The CDR3: CASSEERVREQYF. For the CDR3, the DNA is TGTGCCAGCAGTGAAGAAAGGGTGCGAGAGCAGTACTTC.

This clonotype was recorded at least ten times. The rearrangement links TRBV20-1 to TRBJ1-1, with D possibly TRBD1 on 5 matching bases. The CDR3 consists of 13 residues. CDR1 is DFQATT and CDR2 is SNEGSKA in the germline V gene (reference sequence). With 1 base removed from V and 10 bases from J, the gap between germline ends came to 16 bases. CDR3 in DNA: TGCAGTGCTAGAGGCCGGTCCCTGGGGGGAGCTTTCTTT. This translates into CSARGRSLGGAFF.

This clonotype occurred many times. J is TRBJ1-5 and V is TRBV19; tentatively, D is TRBD1 (6 bases). Germline values: CDR1 LNHDA, CDR2 SQIVND (reference sequence). The CDR3 is 14 amino acids. Trimming took 7 bases from V and 3 from J, leaving 13 bases between them. The CDR3 spells CASTSGQINQPQHF. The CDR3, as DNA: TGTGCCAGTACCTCTGGACAGATCAATCAGCCCCAGCATTTT. Looking up the rest from reference TRBV19 and TRBJ1-5 gives the full variable domain: DGGITQSPKYLFRKEGQNVTLSCEQNLNHDAMYWYRQDPGQGLRLIYYSQIVNDFQKGDIAEGYSVSREKKESFPLTVTSAQKNPTAFYLCASTSGQINQPQHFGDGTRLSIL.

This clonotype was detected many times. The J gene is TRBJ2-7, the V gene TRBV28, with TRBD1 matching over 7 bases. The V segment lost 3 bases and the J segment 2 bases; nucleotides outside the gene matches: 19. Per the germline V gene, CDR1 is MDHEN and CDR2 is SYDVKM. This CDR3 has 19 amino acids. The CDR3, as DNA: TGTGCCAGCAGTTTCCCCCCAGGGACAGATTTTCGTTCCCCCTACGAGCAGTACTTC. The encoded protein is CASSFPPGTDFRSPYEQYF. Full variable domain (missing parts from reference TRBV28 and TRBJ2-7): DVKVTQSSRYLVKRTGEKVFLECVQDMDHENMFWYRQDPGLGLRLIYFSYDVKMKEKGDIPEGYSVSREKKERFSLILESASTNQTSMYLCASSFPPGTDFRSPYEQYFGPGTRLTVT.

There are many counts of this clonotype. This chain joins TRBV6-1 and TRBJ1-2, with 7 bases identical to TRBD1. This CDR3 contains 17 residues. With V trimmed by 1 base and J by 2 bases, 10 bases remained unmatched. Germline V gene data show CDR1 as MNHNS and CDR2 as SASEGT. The CDR3 bases are TGTGCCAGCAGTGAAGAAACAGGGGTTGGCCAGAACTATGGCTACACCTTC. Its translation: CASSEETGVGQNYGYTF.

This clonotype was seen ten or more times. The V gene is TRBV6-2 or TRBV6-3, the J gene TRBJ1-2, with no clear D. CDR1 and CDR2 from the germline V gene are MNHEY and SVGEGT. With 4 bases removed from V and 4 bases from J, the gap between germline ends came to 25 bases. This CDR3 region has 18 residues. The CDR3 DNA follows: TGTGCCAGCAGTTCCTCTCTCCCGACCGCTTCAGGACTCTATGGCTACACCTTC. Translating it yields CASSSSLPTASGLYGYTF.

This clonotype was observed at least ten times. The J gene is TRBJ2-2, the V gene TRBV12-3 or TRBV12-4; 8 bases agree with TRBD1. With V trimmed by 3 bases and J by 0 bases, 15 bases remained unmatched. This CDR3 has 20 amino acids. The CDR3 is CASSLRDRFITSPNTGELFF. The CDR3 region has the DNA TGTGCCAGCAGTTTGCGGGACAGGTTCATAACCTCACCGAACACCGGGGAGCTGTTTTTT.

This clonotype was recorded at least ten times. The rearrangement uses TRBV19 and TRBJ2-7, with D possibly matching TRBD1 (7 bases). Trimming shortened V by 5 bases and J by 2 bases, and 16 bases separated the two germline ends. The CDR3 length is 15 residues. Germline loops: CDR1 LNHDA, CDR2 SQIVND (reference sequence). The CDR3 DNA is TGTGCCAGTAGTGCACGCAGGGGGGCGACCTACGAGCAGTACTTC. It codes for CASSARRGATYEQYF.

This clonotype was observed many times. The CDR3 region has the DNA TGTGCCACCAGTACAGGGACCATGAACACTGAAGCTTTCTTT. This sequence encodes CATSTGTMNTEAFF. The rearrangement links TRBV24-1 to TRBJ1-1, with D maybe TRBD1 (6 bases). Germline V CDR1 and CDR2: KGHDR, SFDVKD. The V end lost 6 bases, the J end lost 0 bases, and 10 bases lay between the germline ends. This CDR3 region has 14 residues.